The 10 T cell receptor beta chains below all came from one sample that was sequenced in a study of cytomegalovirus exposure and HLA in healthy donors. Use of 60 Vbeta and 13 Jbeta primers characterized the PCR. Assay used: immunoSEQ multiplex PCR; TCRdb lists only in-frame clones, some missing. The sample lists 150,000 to 190,000 clones; roughly 80% were seen once. Input material: PBMCs. These receptors were collected from a man younger than 30 in good health and CMV-seronegative.

This clone was observed a few times. This chain links TRBV19 with TRBJ2-2, with 7 bases that match TRBD2. V was pared by 4 bases and J by 3 bases, with 8 bases of the junction left unmatched. The germline V gene encodes CDR1 LNHDA and CDR2 SQIVND (reference sequence). The CDR3 is 16 amino acids. CDR3 DNA: TGTGCCAGTAGTAGTCACCCTAGCGGCCACACCGGGGAGCTGTTTTTT. This sequence encodes CASSSHPSGHTGELFF.

This clone was recorded a few times. The chain combines TRBV28 with TRBJ2-7; weak D call: TRBD2 (5 bases). The CDR3 sequence is 12 residues long. V was shortened by 6 bases and J by 2 bases, with 8 bases between the two germline ends. Germline V lookup: CDR1 MDHEN, CDR2 SYDVKM. CDR3 sequence: CASSDGTYEQYF. The CDR3 nucleotides read TGTGCCAGCAGCGACGGGACCTACGAGCAGTACTTC.

J is TRBJ2-7 and V is TRBV28; 8 nucleotides agree with TRBD1. The CDR3 sequence is 16 residues long. The V gene end was trimmed by 4 bases and the J gene end by 2 bases; junction bases not matched to a gene: 10. From germline, CDR1 is MDHEN and CDR2 SYDVKM. The CDR3, as DNA: TGTGCCAGCAGTTCGACCACAGGGGGACGGGCCTACGAGCAGTACTTC. Translated, it gives CASSSTTGGRAYEQYF.

The sample holds a few counts of this clone. The gene calls are TRBV6-5 and TRBJ2-1, with 7 nucleotides matching TRBD1. Germline values: CDR1 MNHEY, CDR2 SVGAGI. This CDR3 region has 16 residues. The J segment lost 5 bases and the V segment lost 2 bases, leaving 9 bases of the junction unmatched. Written as DNA, the CDR3 is TGTGCCAGCAGTTACACAGGGGCGGAGGCCGACAATGAGCAGTTCTTC. This gives the protein CASSYTGAEADNEQFF.

The V call is TRBV7-2, the J call TRBJ2-1; 11 bases align to TRBD2. CDR3 length: 15 residues. After removal of 0 bases from V and 10 bases from J, the junction contained 5 bases not matched to a gene. CDR1 and CDR2 (germline): SGHTA, FQGNSA. The CDR3 coding sequence is TGTGCCAGCAGCTTAGCTAGCGGGAGGGCAGACGAGCAGTTCTTC. This encodes CASSLASGRADEQFF.

This clone was picked up a small number of times. V and J are TRBV29-1 and TRBJ2-1; TRBD2 aligns across 8 bases. The germline CDR1 and CDR2 sequences are SQVTM and ANQGSEA. The CDR3 is 13 amino acids. The ends lost 6 bases at V and 5 bases at J; junction bases unmatched: 6. Written as DNA, the CDR3 is TGCAGCGTGTCAGCGGGAGAGGACAATGAGCAGTTCTTC. It encodes CSVSAGEDNEQFF.

The rearrangement links TRBV5-6 to TRBJ2-7; D possibly corresponds to TRBD1 (6 bases). The CDR3 sequence is 13 residues long. Germline CDR1 and CDR2: SGHDT and YYEEEE. V gave up 4 bases and J gave up 7 bases, with 15 bases separating them. The CDR3 coding sequence is TGTGCCAGCAGCCGATCAGGGGCGATGGAGCAGTACTTC. As protein: CASSRSGAMEQYF.

The V call is TRBV4-1, the J call TRBJ1-4; D gene ambiguous. Germline V gene data show CDR1 as MGHRA and CDR2 as YSYEKL. This CDR3 region has 15 residues. V was pared by 1 base and J by 4 bases, with 10 bases between. CDR3 sequence (DNA): TGCGCCAGCAGCCAAGGCAACTCTTTTAATGAAAAACTGTTTTTT. This gives the protein CASSQGNSFNEKLFF.

The gene calls are TRBV5-1 and TRBJ2-1, with TRBD2 as a possible D gene (5 bases). Germline assignment: CDR1 SGHRS and CDR2 YFSETQ. Deletions cut 0 bases from V and 9 bases from J, with 10 bases between. The CDR3 covers 13 residues. The CDR3 DNA follows: TGCGCCAGCAGCTTGGGCTGGACTCCTGAGCAGTTCTTC. Translated: CASSLGWTPEQFF.

This clone has just a few counts. Different DNA sequences within this sample yield the same CDR3. This rearrangement joins TRBV7-2 to TRBJ2-7; no reliable D call. With 5 bases removed from V and 4 bases from J, the gap between germline ends came to 6 bases. The CDR3 length is 11 residues. Germline assignment: CDR1 SGHTA and CDR2 FQGNSA. The chain's CDR3 is CASSPGYEQYF. CDR3 bases: TGTGCCAGCAGCCCCGGTTACGAGCAGTACTTC.